What follows is one TCR beta chain and its context. Antigen specificity is unknown. The CDR3 is 12 amino acids. Germline V gene data show CDR1 as ENHRY and CDR2 as SYGVKD. V was trimmed by 10 bases and J by 5 bases, leaving 12 bases between them. PCR employed 60 Vbeta and 13 Jbeta primers. The assay was immunoSEQ multiplex PCR, and TCRdb's table has in-frame clones only and misses some. This sample has approximately 97,000 clones; about 60% occur once, and the top ten carry around 5%. This sample is part of a study of cytomegalovirus exposure and HLA in healthy donors. Study results and caveats: In a later analysis, 15,000 to 20,000 TCR beta sequences were associated with HLA alleles at 0.05 false discovery rate. It emerged from a later analysis that several of the most significant clusters appeared to be linked to common viral pathogens. Previously analyzed data showed that most TCR beta V segments were productive at a frequency of about 90% or about 30%.

The source material was PBMCs. The sequence was collected from a human donor in good health. V gene TRBV10-3 combines with J gene TRBJ2-1; D perhaps matches TRBD1 (6 bases). CDR3 in amino acids: CANRDTNNEQFF. CDR3 in DNA: TGTGCCAACCGGGACACCAACAATGAGCAGTTCTTC.